Shown below are 26 T cell receptor beta chains from a single sample sequenced in a study of shared clonotypes between healthy human individuals. TCRdb's copy holds only in-frame clones and misses some; the assay was immunoSEQ multiplex PCR. The table lists fewer than 400,000 clones, 74% of them singletons. Material: memory CD4+ T cells sorted from blood. The subset: CD45RA-negative fraction. These receptors all stem from a man between 25 and 39 years old in good health.

The chain joins TRBV5-1 to TRBJ2-7, with 11 bases fitting TRBD2. The CDR3 extends over 16 amino acids. J was trimmed by 9 bases and V by 0 bases; bases with no gene match: 11. CDR1 is SGHRS, CDR2 YFSETQ, per germline. The CDR3 spells CASSLEATSGSGRQYF. The CDR3 DNA sequence: TGCGCCAGCAGCTTGGAGGCCACTAGCGGGAGTGGTAGGCAGTACTTC.

The chain employs TRBV18 and TRBJ2-2; 7 bases align to TRBD1. CDR1 and CDR2 from the germline V gene are KGHSH and LQKENI. V was clipped by 2 bases and J by 3 bases; unmatched bases: 3. This CDR3 contains 15 residues. The CDR3 here is CASSPRQGDTGELFF. DNA for the CDR3: TGTGCCAGCTCACCAAGGCAGGGGGACACCGGGGAGCTGTTTTTT.

V and J are TRBV7-9 and TRBJ2-4; a weak D match, TRBD2 (5 bases). Per the germline V gene, CDR1 is SEHNR and CDR2 is FQNEAQ (reference sequence). The CDR3 runs to 16 residues. The V end was cut by 5 bases, the J end by 0 bases, with 14 bases between. The CDR3 DNA follows: TGTGCCAGCAGCCTAGGACGGGGAATAGCCAAAAACATTCAGTACTTC. As protein: CASSLGRGIAKNIQYF.

This clone was observed a handful of times. A much larger clone lies a single base off, so this may be a read error. J is TRBJ1-5 and V is TRBV2; D not resolved. Germline-derived CDR1 and CDR2 are SNHLY and FYNNEI. V was trimmed by 6 bases and J by 2 bases, leaving 8 bases between them. The CDR3 totals 13 residues. The CDR3: CASRADGNQPQHF. CDR3 nucleotide sequence: TGTGCCAGCAGGGCGGACGGCAATCAGCCCCAGCATTTT. Supplemented by reference TRBV2 and TRBJ1-5, the full variable domain reads EPEVTQTPSHQVTQMGQEVILRCVPISNHLYFYWYRQILGQKVEFLVSFYNNEISEKSEIFDDQFSVERPDGSNFTLKIRSTKLEDSAMYFCASRADGNQPQHFGDGTRLSIL.

In its sample, this clone was seen a few times. The chain couples TRBV6-1 to TRBJ2-5, with D hard to call. The CDR3 loop spans 12 amino acids. Germline loops: CDR1 MNHNS, CDR2 SASEGT. The ends were cut back, 7 bases at V and 2 bases at J, with 8 bases in the middle. The CDR3 sequence: CASTPGQETQYF. The DNA of the CDR3 is TGTGCCAGCACACCAGGACAAGAGACCCAGTACTTC.

The gene calls are TRBV7-9 and TRBJ2-3; D is unclear. The CDR3 loop spans 14 amino acids. V was pared by 7 bases and J by 0 bases, with 11 bases between. Germline V gene sequence: CDR1 SEHNR, CDR2 FQNEAQ (reference sequence). The DNA for the CDR3 is TGTGCCAGCACCGAAACGACTAGCACAGATACGCAGTATTTT. Translated, it gives CASTETTSTDTQYF.

The chain joins TRBV9 to TRBJ2-7, with D unresolved. Deletions cut 2 bases from V and 2 bases from J, with 14 bases between. This CDR3 region has 15 residues. The V gene's germline CDR1 is SGDLS and CDR2 YYNGEE. CDR3 loop: CASSVSTGLTYEQYF. The CDR3 DNA sequence: TGTGCCAGCAGCGTCAGTACTGGGCTCACCTACGAGCAGTACTTC. The complete variable domain, with remaining parts taken from reference TRBV9 and TRBJ2-7, reads DSGVTQTPKHLITATGQRVTLRCSPRSGDLSVYWYQQSLDQGLQFLIQYYNGEERAKGNILERFSAQQFPDLHSELNLSSLELGDSALYFCASSVSTGLTYEQYFGPGTRLTVT.

The genes are TRBV15 and TRBJ2-1; 11 nucleotides agree with TRBD2. The CDR3 is 16 amino acids. Germline-derived CDR1 and CDR2 are LNHNV and YYDKDF (reference sequence). Trimming removed 3 bases from V and 5 bases from J; junction bases left unmatched: 6. CDR3 loop: CATSSPLAGEDNEQFF. The CDR3 DNA follows: TGTGCCACCAGCAGTCCACTAGCGGGAGAGGACAATGAGCAGTTCTTC.

The chain recombines TRBV7-2 with TRBJ2-1; 10 positions match TRBD2. Germline lookup yields CDR1 SGHTA and CDR2 FQGNSA. V lost 5 bases to trimming and J lost 7 bases; unmatched junction nucleotides: 8. The CDR3 is 15 amino acids. The CDR3 region is CASSRSGRAHNEQFF. The DNA of the CDR3 is TGTGCCAGCAGCAGAAGCGGGAGGGCCCATAATGAGCAGTTCTTC.

The chain combines TRBV6-1 with TRBJ2-7, with D perhaps matching TRBD1 or TRBD2 (6 bases each). Germline loops: CDR1 MNHNS, CDR2 SASEGT. The CDR3 runs 14 residues. The V and J ends lost 1 base and 6 bases respectively, with 13 bases between them. CDR3 sequence (DNA): TGTGCCAGCAGTGAAGGAGGGGGAGGTTCCGAGCAGTACTTC. Translated, it gives CASSEGGGGSEQYF.

This clone was recorded many times. It is likely a read error: a sequence one base away is far more abundant. Other DNA sequences in the sample encode the same CDR3. The chain has TRBV6-1 and TRBJ1-1, with D possibly being TRBD1 (5 bases). The CDR3 spans 14 residues. Germline V gives CDR1 MNHNS, CDR2 SASEGT. CDR3 coding DNA: TGTGCCAGCAGGGAAGTGGGGGGGGGTACTGAAGCTTTCTTT. Translated, it gives CASREVGGGTEAFF.

The sample holds many counts of this clone. The rearrangement uses TRBV5-4 and TRBJ2-1, with D unclear. The V gene's germline CDR1 is SGHNT and CDR2 YYREEE (reference sequence). The CDR3 runs to 13 residues. Deletions cut 7 bases from V and 9 bases from J, with 17 bases between. CDR3 sequence (DNA): TGTGCCAGCCAGACTTCATTAACGGGTGAGCAGTTCTTC. Translated, it gives CASQTSLTGEQFF.

The chain links TRBV28 to TRBJ1-5; no definite D call. Germline V lookup: CDR1 MDHEN, CDR2 SYDVKM. With 4 bases removed from V and 0 bases from J, the gap between germline ends came to 10 bases. This CDR3 has 15 amino acids. CDR3 DNA: TGTGCCAGCAGTTCCTACCGCAATAGCAATCAGCCCCAGCATTTT. Its protein product is CASSSYRNSNQPQHF.

The gene calls are TRBV18 and TRBJ2-1; 10 positions match TRBD2. CDR1 is KGHSH, CDR2 LQKENI, per germline. CDR3 length: 15 residues. V was clipped by 5 bases and J by 8 bases; unmatched bases: 9. The CDR3 region is CASSRPSGSGYEQFF. The CDR3 nucleotides are TGTGCCAGCTCAAGGCCTAGCGGGAGCGGCTATGAGCAGTTCTTC.

Regarding this clone: Different DNA sequences within this sample yield the same CDR3. The CDR3 DNA sequence: TGTGCCAGTAGTATCGGACAGCCCCAGCATTTT. Its protein product is CASSIGQPQHF. This sequence joins TRBV19 and TRBJ1-5, with no clear D. CDR1 and CDR2 (germline): LNHDA, SQIVND (reference sequence). Trimming stripped 3 bases from V and 7 bases from J, with 4 bases between. This CDR3 has 11 amino acids.

This chain joins TRBV5-1 and TRBJ1-2, with 9 bases lining up with TRBD1. Germline V CDR1 and CDR2: SGHRS, YFSETQ. This CDR3 spans 14 amino acids. V lost 2 bases, J lost 7 bases, and 6 bases stayed unmatched. The CDR3 is CASSFTGGAGGYTF. DNA for the CDR3: TGCGCCAGCAGCTTTACAGGGGGCGCGGGTGGCTACACCTTC.

The chain recombines TRBV12-5 with TRBJ2-3; D not resolved. Per the germline V gene, CDR1 is LGHNT and CDR2 is FRNRAP. The CDR3 extends over 14 amino acids. Trimming took 5 bases from V and 0 from J, leaving 9 bases between them. The CDR3 is CASGQGGSTDTQYF. The CDR3 DNA follows: TGTGCTAGTGGTCAAGGCGGAAGCACAGATACGCAGTATTTT.

The gene calls are TRBV25-1 and TRBJ2-2; 8 bases are a match to TRBD2. The germline CDR1 and CDR2 sequences are MGHDK and SYGVNS. This CDR3 contains 16 residues. Unmatched junction bases numbered 8, after V lost 4 bases and J lost 4 bases. The CDR3 DNA reads TGTGCCAGCAGTGGTGCTAGCGGGTCGAGCACCGGGGAGCTGTTTTTT. Translation gives CASSGASGSSTGELFF.

J is TRBJ2-3 and V is TRBV5-4, with a possible D match to TRBD2 (5 bases). The CDR3 length is 13 residues. V was clipped by 0 bases and J by 6 bases, with 8 bases between them. CDR1 SGHNT and CDR2 YYREEE come from the germline V gene (reference sequence). Written as DNA, the CDR3 is TGTGCCAGCAGCTTGGGAGGGCCGGATACGCAGTATTTT. Its translation is CASSLGGPDTQYF.

The V gene is TRBV5-4, the J gene TRBJ2-5, with 12 positions matching TRBD2. Germline V CDR1 and CDR2: SGHNT, YYREEE (reference sequence). The CDR3 has 14 residues. The junction had 3 bases not matched to a gene; V was cut back by 4 bases and J by 5 bases. Here the CDR3 reads CASSTSGRLETQYF. The CDR3 bases are TGTGCCAGCAGCACTAGCGGGAGGTTGGAGACCCAGTACTTC.

The CDR3 bases are TGTGCCAGCAGCCAAAGGGGGGAGTACAATGAGCAGTTCTTC. It translates to CASSQRGEYNEQFF. V usage is TRBV9 and J usage is TRBJ2-1; D possibly matches TRBD1 or TRBD2 (6 bases each). V was trimmed by 4 bases and J by 4 bases, leaving 12 bases between them. Germline V lookup: CDR1 SGDLS, CDR2 YYNGEE. There are 14 residues in the CDR3.

This rearrangement joins TRBV30 to TRBJ2-6; D not certain. Trimming left V 5 bases short and J 0 bases short, with 8 bases between. CDR3 length: 14 amino acids. Germline V gives CDR1 GTSNPN, CDR2 SVGIG (reference sequence). CDR3 nucleotide sequence: TGTGCCTGGGGACGCTTCTCTGGGGCCAACGTCCTGACTTTC. Translated, it gives CAWGRFSGANVLTF.

This clone appeared many times. This sequence joins TRBV28 and TRBJ1-1; the match to TRBD1 covers 10 bases. V trimming: 1 base; J trimming: 10 bases; junction bases outside the gene matches: 12. This CDR3 is 16 amino acids long. Germline V lookup: CDR1 MDHEN, CDR2 SYDVKM. For the CDR3, the DNA is TGTGCCAGCAGTTTATTGCTCGGGACAGGGGTAAATCGAGCTTTCTTT. It translates to CASSLLLGTGVNRAFF.

V and J are TRBV29-1 and TRBJ2-2, with 9 bases that match TRBD1. The CDR3 covers 14 residues. After removal of 6 bases from V and 6 bases from J, the junction contained 8 bases not matched to a gene. Germline CDR1 and CDR2: SQVTM and ANQGSEA. The CDR3 loop is CSVGDRVLAGELFF. CDR3 DNA: TGCAGCGTAGGGGACAGGGTATTGGCCGGGGAGCTGTTTTTT.

This chain uses TRBV2 with TRBJ2-7; tentatively, D is TRBD1 (5 bases). Germline V gene lookup returns CDR1 SNHLY and CDR2 FYNNEI. V was clipped by 4 bases and J by 4 bases, with 11 bases between them. The CDR3 loop spans 13 amino acids. CDR3 bases: TGTGCCAGCAGTGCCGACAGTTTATACGAGCAGTACTTC. The encoded protein is CASSADSLYEQYF.

Only one count was recorded for this clone. The chain couples TRBV7-2 to TRBJ2-5, with unresolved D. The CDR3 totals 14 residues. Germline V lookup: CDR1 SGHTA, CDR2 FQGNSA. The V end was cut by 5 bases, the J end by 5 bases, with 15 bases between. The CDR3 bases are TGTGCCAGCAGCGTAGACCGCGGCCTCGAGACCCAGTACTTC. Residues: CASSVDRGLETQYF.